One and the same sample provided the 12 T cell receptor beta chains below, sequenced in a study of OX40 agonist ivuxolimab in advanced cancers. Produced via immunoSEQ multiplex PCR; TCRdb's table is partial and in-frame only. Of approximately 78,000 clones in the sample, 88% were seen once. Here the sequenced sample was CD4+ or CD8+ T cells sorted from blood, taken in a trial of the OX40 agonist ivuxolimab. These receptors came from an adult with an advanced solid tumor such as melanoma, head and neck, liver or kidney cancer.

CDR3 nucleotides: TGCAGCGTTGAAGATCTCGGCCAGTACTTC. The encoded protein is CSVEDLGQYF. The chain uses TRBV29-1 and TRBJ2-7; D gene uncertain. The CDR3 has 10 residues. In germline, CDR1 is SQVTM, CDR2 ANQGSEA. The germline V and J ends were trimmed by 0 bases and 10 bases, with 7 bases remaining between them.

This chain uses TRBV5-1 with TRBJ1-1; 8 bases match TRBD1. The CDR3 totals 13 residues. The germline gives CDR1 SGHRS, CDR2 YFSETQ. Losses at the gene ends were 4 bases for V and 3 bases for J; bases not matched to a gene: 2. The CDR3 protein is CASSTTGDTEAFF. DNA of the CDR3: TGCGCCAGCAGCACGACAGGGGACACTGAAGCTTTCTTT.

The V gene is TRBV27, the J gene TRBJ1-1; 11 bases are a match to TRBD1. CDR3 size: 17 residues. Germline CDR1 is MNHEY and CDR2 is SMNVEV (reference sequence). V was pared by 6 bases and J by 4 bases, with 13 bases of the junction left unmatched. The CDR3 sequence is CASRNSFSGTGGTEAFF. The CDR3, as DNA: TGTGCCAGCAGGAATTCATTCTCCGGGACAGGGGGCACTGAAGCTTTCTTT.

This rearrangement joins TRBV11-3 to TRBJ2-7; D gene unclear. Germline assignment: CDR1 SGHNT and CDR2 YENEEA. The V end lost 0 bases, the J end lost 2 bases, and 11 bases lay between the germline ends. The CDR3 consists of 15 residues. CDR3 in DNA: TGTGCCAGCAGCTTAGAAACGTCGATCCCCTACGAGCAGTACTTC. It specifies CASSLETSIPYEQYF. The whole variable domain, filled in from reference TRBV11-3 and TRBJ2-7, reads EAGVVQSPRYKIIEKKQPVAFWCNPISGHNTLYWYLQNLGQGPELLIRYENEEAVDDSQLPKDRFSAERLKGVDSTLKIQPAELGDSAVYLCASSLETSIPYEQYFGPGTRLTVT.

CDR3 region: CASSLAGQYNEKLFF. In DNA, the CDR3 is TGTGCCAGCAGCTTGGCCGGGCAGTATAATGAAAAACTGTTTTTT. The rearrangement links TRBV5-6 to TRBJ1-4; D is unresolved. Germline V gene data show CDR1 as SGHDT and CDR2 as YYEEEE. This CDR3 is built from 15 residues. V was pared by 0 bases and J by 4 bases, with 10 bases between. Complete variable domain (other parts from reference TRBV5-6 and TRBJ1-4): DAGVTQSPTHLIKTRGQQVTLRCSPKSGHDTVSWYQQALGQGPQFIFQYYEEEERQRGNFPDRFSGHQFPNYSSELNVNALLLGDSALYLCASSLAGQYNEKLFFGSGTQLSVL.

This chain uses TRBV7-3 with TRBJ2-7, with 7 bases aligning to TRBD1. Germline assignment: CDR1 SGHTA and CDR2 FQGTGA. With 8 bases clipped from V and 3 bases from J, the junction kept 7 bases outside the gene matches. This CDR3 has 13 residues. CDR3 protein: CASARDSFYEQYF. The CDR3 DNA follows: TGTGCCAGCGCAAGGGACAGTTTCTACGAGCAGTACTTC. The full variable domain, rest sourced from reference TRBV7-3 and TRBJ2-7, is GAGVSQTPSNKVTEKGKYVELRCDPISGHTALYWYRQSLGQGPEFLIYFQGTGAADDSGLPNDRFFAVRPEGSVSTLKIQRTERGDSAVYLCASARDSFYEQYFGPGTRLTVT.

This rearrangement joins TRBV5-6 to TRBJ2-5; D is undetermined. The germline V gene encodes CDR1 SGHDT and CDR2 YYEEEE. This CDR3 region has 16 residues. V was cut by 4 bases and J by 5 bases, with 21 bases left in between. DNA for the CDR3: TGTGCCAGCAGCCCTGGCCCCATGCCGGCTCCTGAGACCCAGTACTTC. This translates into CASSPGPMPAPETQYF.

This clone has just a few counts. This rearrangement joins TRBV4-2 to TRBJ1-3; a weak D match, TRBD1 (5 bases). This CDR3 has 15 residues. Between the trimmed V and J ends, which lost 1 base and 2 bases, there was a span of 9 bases. Germline CDR1 LGHNA, CDR2 YNFKEQ. The CDR3 nucleotides are TGTGCCAGCAGCCAAGTAGTGGGGGCTGGAAACACCATATATTTT. Its protein product is CASSQVVGAGNTIYF.

This chain joins TRBV5-4 and TRBJ1-1; 8 bases fit TRBD1. CDR3 length: 14 residues. J gave up 3 bases and V 4 bases, and 5 bases lay outside the gene matches. Germline V gene lookup returns CDR1 SGHNT and CDR2 YYREEE (reference sequence). CDR3 sequence (DNA): TGTGCCAGCAGCCCAGGGGGCGCGGACACTGAAGCTTTCTTT. It translates to CASSPGGADTEAFF.

This clone showed up just once. For the CDR3, the DNA is TGCAGCGTTGAAGAATGGCGGGGTTACGAGCAGTACTTC. As protein: CSVEEWRGYEQYF. The V gene is TRBV29-1, the J gene TRBJ2-7, with D possibly being TRBD2 (6 bases). CDR1 and CDR2 from the germline V gene are SQVTM and ANQGSEA. The V gene lost 0 bases and the J gene lost 4 bases, with 10 bases spanning the gap. This CDR3 is built from 13 residues.

The genes are TRBV7-1 and TRBJ2-5, with D unresolved. TRBV7-1 is an ORF, and what it does is uncertain. Trimming cost V 3 bases and J 2 bases, with 1 base left between them. The length of the CDR3 is 11 residues. The CDR3 spells CASSSQETQYF. CDR3 nucleotides: TGTGCCAGCAGCTCGCAAGAGACCCAGTACTTC.

This chain uses TRBV6-5 with TRBJ1-3; 8 bases map to TRBD1. The CDR3 loop spans 15 amino acids. Germline V lookup: CDR1 MNHEY, CDR2 SVGAGI. Trimming cost V 8 bases and J 5 bases; bases outside gene matches: 11. CDR3 nucleotide sequence: TGTGCCAGCGCCTCCGGGACAGGCGGCCGAAACACCATATATTTT. Protein sequence: CASASGTGGRNTIYF.